The rows below give T cell receptor beta chains drawn from one sample of a study of early T cells in non-severe SARS-CoV-2 infection. TCRdb itself ran the 5' RACE reads through MiXCR, one entry per CDR3 protein. The data show about 69,000 distinct CDR3 sequences, about 10% seen once. Sequencing used whole blood. These receptors all come from an adult who was a healthcare worker with PCR-confirmed SARS-CoV-2 infection or an uninfected control (not recorded which). Both conserved end residues are part of each CDR3. The order of the fields is V gene, J gene, clone size, CDR3 protein. Not all rows give a size; the values are once, few, many and, for expanded clones, a class.

TRBV20-1,TRBJ2-3,many,CSAEWSPSTDTQYF
TRBV7-2,TRBJ2-7,many,CASSSQPWSYEQYF
TRBV12-3/TRBV12-4,TRBJ1-2,many,CASSPTGSGGGYTF
TRBV10-3,TRBJ2-1,many,CAISSTESGDKFF
TRBV7-8,TRBJ2-7,few,CASSPLGIGVEQYF
TRBV24-1,TRBJ2-3,-,CATSDTGTARTDTQYF
TRBV3-1,TRBJ1-2,many,CASSHPRDSWQNYGYTF
TRBV29-1,TRBJ1-1,-,CSVERQGIAEAFF
TRBV18,TRBJ2-3,many,CASSEEDTQYF
TRBV20-1,TRBJ2-7,few,CSARDLGEGYEQYF
TRBV29-1,TRBJ2-6,few,CSYSGGVAGANVLTF
TRBV27,TRBJ1-5,many,CASSPPGIQPQHF
TRBV12-3/TRBV12-4,TRBJ2-3,-,CASRFDRGTDTQYF
TRBV5-6,TRBJ2-4,-,CASSFNTGAKNIQYF
TRBV7-8,TRBJ2-1,few,CASTLQGVNEQFF
TRBV29-1,TRBJ2-3,-,CIVEGGSGYKLDTQYF
TRBV7-2,TRBJ1-6,-,CASSQDHSPLHF
TRBV3-1,TRBJ2-7,many,CASSQSLAGGPRLDF
TRBV2,TRBJ1-5,-,CASSAPSGGNNQPQHF
TRBV12-3/TRBV12-4,TRBJ1-2,-,CASRRGTGSGYTF
TRBV20-1,TRBJ2-1,many,CSATSPAKSYNEQFF
TRBV7-8,TRBJ2-2,many,CASSWTSGRTNTGELFF
TRBV29-1,TRBJ2-7,-,CSAAPRGLSYEQYF
TRBV11-1,TRBJ1-5,many,CASSLGGNDNQPQHF
TRBV5-1,TRBJ1-1,many,CASSFEIQGAEAFF
TRBV5-6,TRBJ1-1,-,CASSFEPNTEAFF
TRBV5-1,TRBJ2-3,-,CASTYYYGQKSTDTQYF
TRBV30,TRBJ2-7,-,CAWSGGYHEQYF
TRBV24-1,TRBJ2-1,many,CATSDLGSTGLNEQFF
TRBV6-6,TRBJ1-4,-,CASSYGDSTEEKLFF
TRBV18,TRBJ2-7,few,CASSETDRAYEQYF
TRBV20-1,TRBJ1-5,many,CSARAQGVQPQHF
TRBV7-9,TRBJ2-3,-,CASSGTDFSTDTQYF
TRBV9,TRBJ1-1,few,CASSRKSNTEAFF
TRBV7-8,TRBJ2-1,many,CASSFPRGSGRAFNNEQFF
TRBV20-1,TRBJ2-3,many,CSARRPGLAGGHTDTQYF
TRBV30,TRBJ2-3,few,CAWSVLAGGPDTQYF
TRBV10-3,TRBJ1-1,many,CAIRDRDGDTEAFF
TRBV10-3,TRBJ2-7,few,CAISETGDEQYF
TRBV7-2,TRBJ1-1,many,CASSLVVKNTEAFF
TRBV29-1,TRBJ2-5,-,CSVAGRETQYF
TRBV12-3/TRBV12-4,TRBJ2-2,-,CASSPRTSGATGELFF
TRBV12-3/TRBV12-4,TRBJ2-2,few,CASSFGQPGELFF
TRBV6-1,TRBJ2-7,many,CASSGRTGPSYEQYF